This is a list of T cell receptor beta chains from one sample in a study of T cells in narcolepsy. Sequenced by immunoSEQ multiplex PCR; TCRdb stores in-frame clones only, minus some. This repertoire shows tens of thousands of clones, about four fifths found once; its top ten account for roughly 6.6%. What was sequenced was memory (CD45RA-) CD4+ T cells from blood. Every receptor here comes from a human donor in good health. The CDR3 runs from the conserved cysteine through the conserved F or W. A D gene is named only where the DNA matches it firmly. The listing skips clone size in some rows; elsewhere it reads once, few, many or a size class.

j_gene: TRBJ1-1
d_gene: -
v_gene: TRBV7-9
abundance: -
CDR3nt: TGTGCCAGCAGCCGGCTGGGGCGAGGGGGTGGTTACACTGAAGCTTTCTTT
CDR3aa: CASSRLGRGGGYTEAFF

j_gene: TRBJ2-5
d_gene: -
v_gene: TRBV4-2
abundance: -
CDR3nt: TGTGCCAGCAGCCAAGTTGATCAAGAGACCCAGTACTTC
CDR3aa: CASSQVDQETQYF

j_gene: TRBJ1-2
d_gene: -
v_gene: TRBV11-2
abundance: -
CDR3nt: TGTGCCAGCAGACCTGCGGGAGAGCATGGCTACACCTTC
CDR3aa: CASRPAGEHGYTF

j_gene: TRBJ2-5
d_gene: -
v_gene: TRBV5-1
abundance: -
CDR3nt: TGCGCCAGCAGCTTGAAAGGGTCCGGGCTAAACCAAGAGACCCAGTACTTC
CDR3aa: CASSLKGSGLNQETQYF

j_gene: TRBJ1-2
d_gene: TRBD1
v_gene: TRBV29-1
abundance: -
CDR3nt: TGCAGCGTTGCGGAGGACAGGGTCTATGGCTACACCTTC
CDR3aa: CSVAEDRVYGYTF

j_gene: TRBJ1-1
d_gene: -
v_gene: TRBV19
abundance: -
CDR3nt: TGTGCCAGTAGTAAGACCCGGTGGGAAGCTTTCTTT
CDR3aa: CASSKTRWEAFF

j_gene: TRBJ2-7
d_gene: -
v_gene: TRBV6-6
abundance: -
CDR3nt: TGTGCCAGCAGTCAAAGCTCCTACGAGCGGTACTTC
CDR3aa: CASSQSSYERYF

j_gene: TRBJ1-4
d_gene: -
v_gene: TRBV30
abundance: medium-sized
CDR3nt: TGTGCCTCTTCGAGGGGCGGTCCTGAAAAACTGTTTTTT
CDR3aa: CASSRGGPEKLFF

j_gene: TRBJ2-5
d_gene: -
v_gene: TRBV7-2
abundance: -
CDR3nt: TGTGCCAGCAGACGGGGCTCTCTCCAAGAGACCCAGTACTTC
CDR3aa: CASRRGSLQETQYF

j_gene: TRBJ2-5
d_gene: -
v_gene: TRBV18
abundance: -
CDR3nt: TGTGCCAGCGGTAGGAGGGTAGAGACCCAGTACTTC
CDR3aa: CASGRRVETQYF

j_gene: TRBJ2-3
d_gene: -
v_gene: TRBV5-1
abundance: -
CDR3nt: TGCGCCAGCACCAGAGGAGGGGATGGGGCAGATACGCAGTATTTT
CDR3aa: CASTRGGDGADTQYF

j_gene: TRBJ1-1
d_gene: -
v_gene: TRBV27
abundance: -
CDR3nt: TGTGCCAGCAGTTCCCCTCTTGCTGAAGCTTTCTTT
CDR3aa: CASSSPLAEAFF

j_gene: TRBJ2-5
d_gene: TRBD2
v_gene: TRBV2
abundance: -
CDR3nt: TGTGCCAGCAGTACTAGCGTACAAGAGACCCAGTACTTC
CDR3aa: CASSTSVQETQYF

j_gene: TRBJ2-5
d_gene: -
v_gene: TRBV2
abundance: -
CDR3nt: TGTGCCAGCACTGCTACTAGGAGTTCTTCTGGGACCCAGTACTTC
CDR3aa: CASTATRSSSGTQYF

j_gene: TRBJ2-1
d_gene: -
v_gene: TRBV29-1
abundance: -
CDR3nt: TGCAGCGCCGCGAATTACAATGAGCAGTTCTTC
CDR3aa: CSAANYNEQFF

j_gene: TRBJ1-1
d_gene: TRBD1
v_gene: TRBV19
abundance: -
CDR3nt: TGTGCCAGTAGTATGGGACAGGGGGCTTTCACTGAAGCTTTCTTT
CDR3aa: CASSMGQGAFTEAFF